Sequencing of this T cell receptor beta chain was carried out in a study of blood T cell repertoires in COVID-19. For the study at large: From T cells, B-cell-depleted T cells, or PBMCs came the material, which was cDNA or gDNA.

Clones were sequenced by immunoSEQ multiplex PCR, and TCRdb holds only the in-frame ones, with some missing. There are some 250,000 clones in the sample; approximately 86% occur only once, and just over 3% lies in the top ten. The J segment lost 5 bases and the V segment lost 8 bases, leaving 6 bases of the junction unmatched. Germline CDR1 SNHLY, CDR2 FYNNEI. This CDR3 has 13 amino acids. The specimen sequenced was peripheral blood. This chain links TRBV2 with TRBJ2-5; the match to TRBD1 covers 9 bases. The TCR sequence derives from a woman in her 30s who had recovered from COVID-19. CDR3 protein: CASLGQGVETQYF. The CDR3 nucleotides are TGTGCCAGCCTGGGACAGGGAGTTGAGACCCAGTACTTC.